This entry is about one TCR beta chain. What it binds is unknown. Profiled with immunoSEQ multiplex PCR; TCRdb holds only in-frame clones, not every one. The data contain fewer than 250,000 clones, approximately 88% of them singletons. From germline, CDR1 is KGHSH and CDR2 LQKENI. The CDR3 extends over 13 amino acids. Trimming took off 3 bases at V and 8 bases at J, with 13 bases between the two ends. This entry is derived from a study of cytomegalovirus exposure and HLA in healthy donors. Overall study context: The 120 validation repertoires were reported in a later analysis to have been generated on the same platform as the roughly 670 first-cohort repertoires.

The donors were part of the validation cohort of around 110 subjects. That cohort was separate from the first cohort, which comprised fewer than 800 subjects. General study results and limits: The tendency of first-cohort TCR clusters to co-occur in the approximately 110 validation repertoires was identified by a subsequent analysis. Specificity for CMV antigens was confirmed in vitro for a few of the CMV-associated chains.

The specimen was PBMCs. The chain links TRBV18 to TRBJ1-1; no reliable D call. The TCR comes from a woman aged 25 to 39 in good health and CMV-seropositive. In DNA form, the CDR3 reads TGTGCCAGCTCACCGATGAACGGGGAAGAAGCTTTCTTT. The encoded protein is CASSPMNGEEAFF.